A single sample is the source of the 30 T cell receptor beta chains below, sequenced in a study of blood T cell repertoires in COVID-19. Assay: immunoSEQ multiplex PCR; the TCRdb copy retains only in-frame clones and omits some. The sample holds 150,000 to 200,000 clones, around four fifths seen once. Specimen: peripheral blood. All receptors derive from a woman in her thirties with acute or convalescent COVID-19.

The DNA for the CDR3 is TGTGCCAGTAGTATGATGGAGGGACAGGGCCCTAGCGAGCAGTACTTC. Translated, it gives CASSMMEGQGPSEQYF. The chain recombines TRBV19 with TRBJ2-7, with TRBD1 matching 9 bases. Germline V gene sequence: CDR1 LNHDA, CDR2 SQIVND (reference sequence). This CDR3 is 16 amino acids long. The V and J ends lost 3 bases and 6 bases, in that order; junction bases with no gene match: 12.

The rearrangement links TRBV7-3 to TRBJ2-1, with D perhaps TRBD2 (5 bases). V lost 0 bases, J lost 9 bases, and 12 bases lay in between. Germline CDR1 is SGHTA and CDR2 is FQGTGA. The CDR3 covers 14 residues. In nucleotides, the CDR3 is TGTGCCAGCAGCTTAACCCTAGCTGTTCCTGAGCAGTTCTTC. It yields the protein CASSLTLAVPEQFF.

The CDR3 sequence: CASSRRTSSYEQYF. The CDR3 coding sequence is TGTGCCAGTAGTCGCAGAACCTCATCCTACGAGCAGTACTTC. V gene TRBV19 combines with J gene TRBJ2-7; D gene uncertain. This CDR3 contains 14 residues. The germline V and J ends were trimmed by 5 bases and 1 base, with 12 bases remaining between them. The germline V gene encodes CDR1 LNHDA and CDR2 SQIVND (reference sequence). Complete variable domain (other parts from reference TRBV19 and TRBJ2-7): DGGITQSPKYLFRKEGQNVTLSCEQNLNHDAMYWYRQDPGQGLRLIYYSQIVNDFQKGDIAEGYSVSREKKESFPLTVTSAQKNPTAFYLCASSRRTSSYEQYFGPGTRLTVT.

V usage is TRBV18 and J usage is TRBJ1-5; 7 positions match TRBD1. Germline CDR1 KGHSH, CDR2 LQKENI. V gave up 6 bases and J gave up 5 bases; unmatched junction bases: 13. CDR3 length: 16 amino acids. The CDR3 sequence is CASSGNTLGGDQPQHF. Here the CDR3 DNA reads TGTGCCAGCTCCGGGAATACTTTAGGGGGCGATCAGCCCCAGCATTTT. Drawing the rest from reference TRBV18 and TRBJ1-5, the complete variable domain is NAGVMQNPRHLVRRRGQEARLRCSPMKGHSHVYWYRQLPEEGLKFMVYLQKENIIDESGMPKERFSAEFPKEGPSILRIQQVVRGDSAAYFCASSGNTLGGDQPQHFGDGTRLSIL.

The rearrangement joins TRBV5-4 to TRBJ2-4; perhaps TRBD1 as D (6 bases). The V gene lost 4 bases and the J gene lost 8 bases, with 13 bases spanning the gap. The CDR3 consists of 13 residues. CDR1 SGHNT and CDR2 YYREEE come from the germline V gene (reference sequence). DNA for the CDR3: TGTGCCAGCAGCGTACAGACAGGCCACATTCAGTACTTC. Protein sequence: CASSVQTGHIQYF.

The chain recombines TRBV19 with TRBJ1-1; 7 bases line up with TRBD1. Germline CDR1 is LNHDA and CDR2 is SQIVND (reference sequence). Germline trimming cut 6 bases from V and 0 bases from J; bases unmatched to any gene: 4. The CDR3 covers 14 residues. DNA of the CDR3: TGTGCCAGTAGGGGGGGACAGTTGAACACTGAAGCTTTCTTT. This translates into CASRGGQLNTEAFF.

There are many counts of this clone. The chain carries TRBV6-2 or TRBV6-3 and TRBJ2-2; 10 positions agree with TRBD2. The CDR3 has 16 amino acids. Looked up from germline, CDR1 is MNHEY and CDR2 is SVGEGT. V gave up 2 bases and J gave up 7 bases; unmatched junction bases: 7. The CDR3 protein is CASSYLLAGVVGELFF. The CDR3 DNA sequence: TGTGCCAGCAGTTACCTCCTAGCGGGAGTTGTCGGGGAGCTGTTTTTT.

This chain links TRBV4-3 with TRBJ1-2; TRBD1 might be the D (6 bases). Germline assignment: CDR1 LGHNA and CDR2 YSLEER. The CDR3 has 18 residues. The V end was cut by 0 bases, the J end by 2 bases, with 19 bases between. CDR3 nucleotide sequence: TGCGCCAGCAGCCAAGACGTTGTTTTGGGGGGGCTGAACTATGGCTACACCTTC. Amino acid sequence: CASSQDVVLGGLNYGYTF.

The CDR3 bases are TGTGCCTGGAGTACCGGGAGCCCCGAGCAGTTCTTC. This gives the protein CAWSTGSPEQFF. The V gene is TRBV30, the J gene TRBJ2-1; D is perhaps TRBD2 (6 bases). The CDR3 is made up of 12 amino acids. The V gene lost 2 bases and the J gene lost 10 bases, with 12 bases spanning the gap. Germline V gene data show CDR1 as GTSNPN and CDR2 as SVGIG (reference sequence).

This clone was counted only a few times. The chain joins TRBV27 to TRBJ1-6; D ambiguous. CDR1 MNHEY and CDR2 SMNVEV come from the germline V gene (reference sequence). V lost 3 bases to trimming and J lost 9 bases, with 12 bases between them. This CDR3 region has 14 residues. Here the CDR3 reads CASSLAGYSSPLHF. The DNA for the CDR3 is TGTGCCAGCAGTTTGGCGGGGTATTCTTCACCCCTCCACTTT.

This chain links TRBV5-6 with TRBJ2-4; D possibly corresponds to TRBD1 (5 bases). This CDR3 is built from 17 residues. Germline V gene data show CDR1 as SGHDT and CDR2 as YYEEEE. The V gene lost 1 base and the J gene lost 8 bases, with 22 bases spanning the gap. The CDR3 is CASSLMETVLVQDIQYF. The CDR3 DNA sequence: TGTGCCAGCAGCTTGATGGAGACAGTCTTAGTCCAAGACATTCAGTACTTC.

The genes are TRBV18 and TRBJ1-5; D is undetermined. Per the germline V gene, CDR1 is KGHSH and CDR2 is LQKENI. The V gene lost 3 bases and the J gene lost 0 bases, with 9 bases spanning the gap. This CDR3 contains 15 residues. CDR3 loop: CASSPSDGSNQPQHF. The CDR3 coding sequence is TGTGCCAGCTCACCCAGCGACGGTAGCAATCAGCCCCAGCATTTT. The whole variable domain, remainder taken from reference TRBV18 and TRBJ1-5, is NAGVMQNPRHLVRRRGQEARLRCSPMKGHSHVYWYRQLPEEGLKFMVYLQKENIIDESGMPKERFSAEFPKEGPSILRIQQVVRGDSAAYFCASSPSDGSNQPQHFGDGTRLSIL.

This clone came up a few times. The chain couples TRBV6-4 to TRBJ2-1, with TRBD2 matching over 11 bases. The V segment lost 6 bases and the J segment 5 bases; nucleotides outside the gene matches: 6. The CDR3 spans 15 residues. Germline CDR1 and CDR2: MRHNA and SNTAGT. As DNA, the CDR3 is TGTGCCAGCAGAAAGACTAGCGGGAATAACAATGAGCAGTTCTTC. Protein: CASRKTSGNNNEQFF.

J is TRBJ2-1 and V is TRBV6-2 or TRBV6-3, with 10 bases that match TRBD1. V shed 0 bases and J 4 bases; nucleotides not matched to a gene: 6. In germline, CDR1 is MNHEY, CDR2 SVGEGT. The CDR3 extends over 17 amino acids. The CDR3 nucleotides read TGTGCCAGCAGTTACTCGGGGACAGGGGCCCTATACAATGAGCAGTTCTTC. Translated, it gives CASSYSGTGALYNEQFF.

The CDR3, as DNA: TGTGCCAGCAACGGGGTCCGGCAGCCCCAGCATTTT. Residues: CASNGVRQPQHF. The chain is built from TRBV2 and TRBJ1-5; D is undetermined. Trimming stripped 7 bases from V and 7 bases from J, with 11 bases between. The germline gives CDR1 SNHLY, CDR2 FYNNEI. The CDR3 has 12 residues.

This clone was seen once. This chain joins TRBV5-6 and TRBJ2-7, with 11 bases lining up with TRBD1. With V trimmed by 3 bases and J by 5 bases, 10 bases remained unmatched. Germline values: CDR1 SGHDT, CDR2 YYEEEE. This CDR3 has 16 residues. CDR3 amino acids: CASSSPGTGGSHEQYF. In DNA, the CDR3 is TGTGCCAGCAGCTCCCCCGGGACAGGGGGTTCCCACGAGCAGTACTTC.

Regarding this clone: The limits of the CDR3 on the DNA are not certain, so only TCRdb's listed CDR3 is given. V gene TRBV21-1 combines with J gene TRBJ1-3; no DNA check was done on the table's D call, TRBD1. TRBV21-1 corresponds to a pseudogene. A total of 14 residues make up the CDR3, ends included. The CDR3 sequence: CASSRWASGNTIYF.

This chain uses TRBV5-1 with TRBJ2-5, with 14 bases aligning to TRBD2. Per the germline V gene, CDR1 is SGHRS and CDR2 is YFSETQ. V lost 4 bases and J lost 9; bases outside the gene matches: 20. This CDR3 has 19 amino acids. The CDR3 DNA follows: TGCGCCAGCAGCGACAAAAAAGGGACTAGCGGGGGACCAGGGTACGCCCAGTACTTC. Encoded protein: CASSDKKGTSGGPGYAQYF. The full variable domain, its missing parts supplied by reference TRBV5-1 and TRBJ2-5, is KAGVTQTPRYLIKTRGQQVTLSCSPISGHRSVSWYQQTPGQGLQFLFEYFSETQRNKGNFPGRFSGRQFSNSRSEMNVSTLELGDSALYLCASSDKKGTSGGPGYAQYFGPGTRLLVL.

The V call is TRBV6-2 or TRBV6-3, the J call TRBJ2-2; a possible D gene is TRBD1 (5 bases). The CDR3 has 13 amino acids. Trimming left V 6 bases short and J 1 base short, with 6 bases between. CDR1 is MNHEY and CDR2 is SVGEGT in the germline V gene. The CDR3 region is CASSTGNTGELFF. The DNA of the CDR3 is TGTGCCAGCAGCACAGGGAACACCGGGGAGCTGTTTTTT.

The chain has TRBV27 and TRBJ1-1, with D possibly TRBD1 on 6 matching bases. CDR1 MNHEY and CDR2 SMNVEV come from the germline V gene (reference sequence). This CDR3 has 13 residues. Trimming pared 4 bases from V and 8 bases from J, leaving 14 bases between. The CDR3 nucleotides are TGTGCCAGCAGTTCGATCAGCAGGGGAGAAGCTTTCTTT. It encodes CASSSISRGEAFF.

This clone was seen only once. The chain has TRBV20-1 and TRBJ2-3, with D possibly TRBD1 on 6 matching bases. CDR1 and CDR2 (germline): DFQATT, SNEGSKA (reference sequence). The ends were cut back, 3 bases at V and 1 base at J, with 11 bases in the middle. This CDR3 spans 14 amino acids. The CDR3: CSASYRVRTDTQYF. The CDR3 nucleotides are TGCAGTGCTAGTTACAGGGTTCGCACAGATACGCAGTATTTT.

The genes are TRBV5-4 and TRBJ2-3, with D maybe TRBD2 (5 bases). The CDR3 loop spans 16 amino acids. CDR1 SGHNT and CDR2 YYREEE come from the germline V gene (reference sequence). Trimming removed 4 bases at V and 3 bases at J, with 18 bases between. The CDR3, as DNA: TGTGCCAGCAGCCCGAGGCTTAGCGCATCGACAGATACGCAGTATTTT. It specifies CASSPRLSASTDTQYF.

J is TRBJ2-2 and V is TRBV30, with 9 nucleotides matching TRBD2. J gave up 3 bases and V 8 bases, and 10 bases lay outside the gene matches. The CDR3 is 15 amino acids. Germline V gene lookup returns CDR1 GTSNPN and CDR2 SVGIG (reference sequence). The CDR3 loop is CAHKGLAGDTGELFF. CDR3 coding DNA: TGTGCCCACAAAGGATTAGCGGGAGACACCGGGGAGCTGTTTTTT.

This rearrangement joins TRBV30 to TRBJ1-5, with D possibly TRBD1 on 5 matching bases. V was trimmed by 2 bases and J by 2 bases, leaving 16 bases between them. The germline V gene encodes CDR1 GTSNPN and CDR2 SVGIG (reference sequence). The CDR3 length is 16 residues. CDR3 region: CAWSRQWGGGNQPQHF. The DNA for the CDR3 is TGTGCCTGGAGTAGACAATGGGGAGGGGGCAATCAGCCCCAGCATTTT.

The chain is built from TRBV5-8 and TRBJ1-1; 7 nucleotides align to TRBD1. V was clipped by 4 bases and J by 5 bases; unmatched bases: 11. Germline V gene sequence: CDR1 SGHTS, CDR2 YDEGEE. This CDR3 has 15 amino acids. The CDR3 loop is CASSDERGRGTEAFF. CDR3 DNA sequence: TGTGCCAGCAGCGACGAGAGGGGGCGGGGTACTGAAGCTTTCTTT.

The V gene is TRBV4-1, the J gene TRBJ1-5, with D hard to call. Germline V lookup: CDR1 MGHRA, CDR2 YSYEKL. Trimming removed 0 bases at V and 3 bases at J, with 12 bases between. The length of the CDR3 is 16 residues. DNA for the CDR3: TGCGCCAGCAGCCAAGATGGCGACACCTACAATCAGCCCCAGCATTTT. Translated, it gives CASSQDGDTYNQPQHF.

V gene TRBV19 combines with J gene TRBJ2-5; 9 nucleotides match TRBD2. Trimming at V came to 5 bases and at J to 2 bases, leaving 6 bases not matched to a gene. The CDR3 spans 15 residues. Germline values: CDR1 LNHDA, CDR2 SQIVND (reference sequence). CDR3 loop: CASSGLAGSQETQYF. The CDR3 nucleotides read TGTGCCAGTAGTGGCCTAGCGGGGTCGCAAGAGACCCAGTACTTC.

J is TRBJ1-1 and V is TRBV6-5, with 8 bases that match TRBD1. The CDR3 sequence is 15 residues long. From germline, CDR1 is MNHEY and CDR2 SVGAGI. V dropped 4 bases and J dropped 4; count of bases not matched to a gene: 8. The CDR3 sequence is CASSSRAGGVTEAFF. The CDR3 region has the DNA TGTGCCAGCAGTTCCCGCGCAGGGGGCGTCACTGAAGCTTTCTTT.

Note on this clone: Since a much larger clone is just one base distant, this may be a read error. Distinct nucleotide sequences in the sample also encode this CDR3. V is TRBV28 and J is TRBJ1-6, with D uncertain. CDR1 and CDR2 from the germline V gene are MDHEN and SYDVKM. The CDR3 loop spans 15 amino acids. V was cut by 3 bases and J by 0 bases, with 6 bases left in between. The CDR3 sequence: CASSFRSSYNSPLHF. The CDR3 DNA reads TGTGCCAGCAGTTTTCGGAGCTCCTATAATTCACCCCTCCACTTT.

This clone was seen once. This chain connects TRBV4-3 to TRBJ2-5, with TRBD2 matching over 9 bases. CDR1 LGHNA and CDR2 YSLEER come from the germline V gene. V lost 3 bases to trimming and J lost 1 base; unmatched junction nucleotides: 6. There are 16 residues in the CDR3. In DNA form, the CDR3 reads TGCGCCAGCAGCCATTTGACTAGCGGCTGCCAAGAGACCCAGTACTTC. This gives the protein CASSHLTSGCQETQYF.